This T cell receptor beta chain is from a study of cytomegalovirus exposure and HLA in healthy donors. The repertoire was sequenced with immunoSEQ multiplex PCR; TCRdb's copy has only in-frame clones and lacks some. The table lists tens of thousands of clones, roughly 95% of them singletons. It was the roughly 130-subject validation cohort, separate from the approximately 700-subject first cohort, to which the donors belonged. From germline, CDR1 is SGHNT and CDR2 YENEEA. V lost 5 bases to trimming and J lost 7 bases; unmatched junction nucleotides: 7. This CDR3 comprises 13 residues. J is TRBJ1-1 and V is TRBV11-3; 7 bases are shared with TRBD1. The material sequenced was PBMCs. This TCR was sampled from a woman aged 18-29 years in good health and CMV-seropositive. CDR3 loop: CASSPRTGYEAFF. CDR3 nucleotide sequence: TGTGCCAGCAGCCCCAGGACAGGATATGAAGCTTTCTTT.